The T cell receptor (beta chain) described here comes from a study of cytomegalovirus exposure and HLA in healthy donors. In the PCR, 60 Vbeta and 13 Jbeta primers were used. Sequenced by immunoSEQ multiplex PCR; TCRdb stores in-frame clones only, minus some. The data hold roughly 98,000 clones, with around 62% observed a single time. Healthy bone marrow donors made up the donor group. Germline CDR1 is SGHTA and CDR2 is FQGNSA. This CDR3 has 15 amino acids. J gave up 8 bases and V 7 bases, and 13 bases lay outside the gene matches. This TCR came from a woman in her 30s in good health and CMV-seropositive. The genes are TRBV7-2 and TRBJ1-4; 7 bases agree with TRBD1. The sample taken for sequencing was PBMCs. For the CDR3, the DNA is TGTGCCAGCAACGCGCCGACAGGGATTCAGGAAAAACTGTTTTTT. This translates into CASNAPTGIQEKLFF.